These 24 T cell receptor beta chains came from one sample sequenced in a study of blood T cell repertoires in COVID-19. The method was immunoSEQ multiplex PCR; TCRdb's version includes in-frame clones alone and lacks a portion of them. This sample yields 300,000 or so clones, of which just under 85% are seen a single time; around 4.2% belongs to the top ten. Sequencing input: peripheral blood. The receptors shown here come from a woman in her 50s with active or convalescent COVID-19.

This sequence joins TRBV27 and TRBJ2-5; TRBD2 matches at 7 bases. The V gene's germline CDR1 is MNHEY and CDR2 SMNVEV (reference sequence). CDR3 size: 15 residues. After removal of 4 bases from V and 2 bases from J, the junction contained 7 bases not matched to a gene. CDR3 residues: CASSWTGRRQETQYF. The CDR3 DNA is TGTGCCAGCAGTTGGACCGGGAGGAGGCAAGAGACCCAGTACTTC.

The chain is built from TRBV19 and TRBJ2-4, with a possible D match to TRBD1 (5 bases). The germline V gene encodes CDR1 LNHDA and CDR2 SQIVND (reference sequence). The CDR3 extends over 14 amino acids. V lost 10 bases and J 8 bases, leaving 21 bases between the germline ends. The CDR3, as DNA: TGTGCCACTGGTTCCAATGGGGCCGGCGACATTCAGTACTTC. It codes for CATGSNGAGDIQYF.

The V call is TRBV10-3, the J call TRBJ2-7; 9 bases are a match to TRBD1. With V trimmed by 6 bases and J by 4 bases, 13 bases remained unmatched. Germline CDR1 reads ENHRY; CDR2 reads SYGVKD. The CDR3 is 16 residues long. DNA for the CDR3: TGTGCCATCAGAGCCTCCTCCGGGACAGGGAGTTACGAGCAGTACTTC. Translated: CAIRASSGTGSYEQYF.

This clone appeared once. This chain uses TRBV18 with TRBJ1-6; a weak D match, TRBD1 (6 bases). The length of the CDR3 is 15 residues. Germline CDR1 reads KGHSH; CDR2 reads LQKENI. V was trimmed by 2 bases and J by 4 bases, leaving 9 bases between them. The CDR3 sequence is CASSPGTRYNSPLHF. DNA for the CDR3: TGTGCCAGCTCACCAGGGACACGTTATAATTCACCCCTCCACTTT.

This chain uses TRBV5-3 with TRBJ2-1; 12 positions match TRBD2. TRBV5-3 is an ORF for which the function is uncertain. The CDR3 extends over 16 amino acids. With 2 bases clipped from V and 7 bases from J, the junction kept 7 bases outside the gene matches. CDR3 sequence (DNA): TGTGCCAGAAGCTTTTTGACTAGCGGGAGCGAAAATGAGCAGTTCTTC. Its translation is CARSFLTSGSENEQFF.

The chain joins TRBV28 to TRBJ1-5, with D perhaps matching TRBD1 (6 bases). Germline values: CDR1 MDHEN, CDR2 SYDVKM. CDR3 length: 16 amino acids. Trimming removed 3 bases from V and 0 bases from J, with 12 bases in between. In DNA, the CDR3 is TGTGCCAGCAGTTTGGGGGGGGCCTTTAGCAATCAGCCCCAGCATTTT. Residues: CASSLGGAFSNQPQHF.

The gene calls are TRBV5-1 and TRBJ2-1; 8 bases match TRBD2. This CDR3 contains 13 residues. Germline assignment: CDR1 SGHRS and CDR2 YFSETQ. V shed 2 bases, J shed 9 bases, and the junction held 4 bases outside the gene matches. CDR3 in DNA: TGCGCCAGCAGCTTAGGGCTAGCGGGTGAGCAGTTCTTC. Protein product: CASSLGLAGEQFF.

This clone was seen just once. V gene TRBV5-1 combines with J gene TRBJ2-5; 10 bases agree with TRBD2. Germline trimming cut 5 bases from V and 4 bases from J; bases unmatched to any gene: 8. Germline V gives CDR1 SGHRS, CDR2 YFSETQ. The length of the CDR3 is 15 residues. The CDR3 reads CASSVGAGGGETQYF. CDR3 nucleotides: TGCGCCAGCAGTGTCGGAGCGGGAGGGGGAGAGACCCAGTACTTC.

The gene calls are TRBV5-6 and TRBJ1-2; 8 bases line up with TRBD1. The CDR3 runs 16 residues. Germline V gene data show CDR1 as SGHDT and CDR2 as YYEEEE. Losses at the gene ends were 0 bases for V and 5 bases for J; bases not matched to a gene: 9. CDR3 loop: CASSLASRGRSYGYTF. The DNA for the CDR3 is TGTGCCAGCAGCTTGGCGAGCAGGGGGCGAAGTTATGGCTACACCTTC.

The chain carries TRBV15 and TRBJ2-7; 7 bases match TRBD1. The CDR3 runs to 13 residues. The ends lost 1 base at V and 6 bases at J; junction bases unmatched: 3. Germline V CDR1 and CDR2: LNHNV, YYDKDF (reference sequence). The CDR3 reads CATSRASGGEQYF. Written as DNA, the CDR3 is TGTGCCACCAGCAGAGCCTCAGGGGGCGAGCAGTACTTC.

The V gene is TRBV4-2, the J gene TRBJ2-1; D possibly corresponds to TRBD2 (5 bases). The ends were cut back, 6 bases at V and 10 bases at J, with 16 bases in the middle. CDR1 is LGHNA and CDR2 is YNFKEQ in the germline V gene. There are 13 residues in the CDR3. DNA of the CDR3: TGTGCCAGCAGTCCCGGCGGGCGCGTGGAGCAGTTCTTC. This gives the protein CASSPGGRVEQFF.

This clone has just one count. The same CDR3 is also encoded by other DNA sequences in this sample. CDR3 amino acids: CASSLDGTSGGDEQFF. Here the CDR3 DNA reads TGTGCCAGCAGCTTAGATGGGACTAGCGGGGGTGATGAGCAGTTCTTC. The J gene is TRBJ2-1, the V gene TRBV7-9; 14 nucleotides line up with TRBD2. Trimming cost V 1 base and J 8 bases; bases outside gene matches: 4. Germline assignment: CDR1 SEHNR and CDR2 FQNEAQ (reference sequence). This CDR3 region has 16 residues.

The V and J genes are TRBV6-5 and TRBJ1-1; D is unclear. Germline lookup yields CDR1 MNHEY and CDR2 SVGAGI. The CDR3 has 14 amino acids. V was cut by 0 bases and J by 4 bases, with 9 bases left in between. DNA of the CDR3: TGTGCCAGCAGTTACTCAAACGAGGGCACTGAAGCTTTCTTT. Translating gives CASSYSNEGTEAFF.

CDR3 protein: CASSQGPNEKLFF. For the CDR3, the DNA is TGTGCCTCTTCTCAGGGTCCTAATGAAAAACTGTTTTTT. V gene TRBV19 combines with J gene TRBJ1-4, with D perhaps TRBD1 (5 bases). The V end was cut by 11 bases, the J end by 3 bases, with 13 bases between. The CDR3 is 13 amino acids. CDR1 and CDR2 (germline): LNHDA, SQIVND (reference sequence).

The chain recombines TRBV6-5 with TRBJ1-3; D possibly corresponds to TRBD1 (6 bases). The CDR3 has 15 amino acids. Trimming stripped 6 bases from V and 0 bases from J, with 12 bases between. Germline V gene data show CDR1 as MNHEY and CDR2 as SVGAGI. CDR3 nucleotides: TGTGCCAGCAGACCAGGGGCGGTCTCTGGAAACACCATATATTTT. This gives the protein CASRPGAVSGNTIYF.

The CDR3 nucleotides are TGTGCCAGCAGCTTAGTCCGGGGGGCAGCGTCTAACTATGGCTACACCTTC. This codes for CASSLVRGAASNYGYTF. The chain uses TRBV11-2 and TRBJ1-2; D is possibly TRBD1 (6 bases). Trimming pared 1 base from V and 0 bases from J, leaving 15 bases between. The CDR3 extends over 17 amino acids. Germline lookup yields CDR1 SGHAT and CDR2 FQNNGV.

Here the CDR3 DNA reads TGTGCCTGGAGTGTACTAAAAGCGGACAGGGGGCTTCTAATCGCTGAAGCTTTCTTT. Its translation: CAWSVLKADRGLLIAEAFF. The V and J genes are TRBV30 and TRBJ1-1; TRBD1 agrees at 11 bases. V lost 0 bases to trimming and J lost 6 bases; unmatched junction nucleotides: 18. CDR1 and CDR2 from the germline V gene are GTSNPN and SVGIG (reference sequence). The CDR3 totals 19 residues.

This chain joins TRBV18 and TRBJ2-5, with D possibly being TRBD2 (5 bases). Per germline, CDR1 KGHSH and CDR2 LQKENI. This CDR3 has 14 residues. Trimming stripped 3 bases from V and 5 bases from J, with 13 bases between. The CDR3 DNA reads TGTGCCAGCTCACCGCTTTTAGCGTGGGAGACCCAGTACTTC. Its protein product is CASSPLLAWETQYF.

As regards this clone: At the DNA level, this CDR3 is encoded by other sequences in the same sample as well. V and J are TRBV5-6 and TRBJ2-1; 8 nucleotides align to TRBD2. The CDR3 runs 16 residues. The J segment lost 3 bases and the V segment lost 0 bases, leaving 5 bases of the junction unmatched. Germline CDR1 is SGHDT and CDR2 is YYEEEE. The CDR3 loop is CASSLGLAGVYNEQFF. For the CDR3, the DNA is TGTGCCAGCAGCTTGGGGCTAGCGGGCGTCTACAATGAGCAGTTCTTC.

This chain's CDR3 is CASSQVTGGGGRSYEQYF. CDR3 DNA: TGTGCCAGCAGCCAAGTTACCGGGGGGGGCGGTCGGTCCTACGAGCAGTACTTC. The chain employs TRBV4-2 and TRBJ2-7; 8 positions agree with TRBD2. V was pared by 1 base and J by 1 base, with 12 bases of the junction left unmatched. Germline values: CDR1 LGHNA, CDR2 YNFKEQ. This CDR3 is built from 18 residues.

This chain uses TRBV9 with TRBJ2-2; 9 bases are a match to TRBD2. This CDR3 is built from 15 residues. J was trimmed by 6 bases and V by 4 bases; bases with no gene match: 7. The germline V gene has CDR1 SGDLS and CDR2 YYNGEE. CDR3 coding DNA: TGTGCCAGCAGCACCAGCGGGAGGTTGGCCGGGGAGCTGTTTTTT. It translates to CASSTSGRLAGELFF.

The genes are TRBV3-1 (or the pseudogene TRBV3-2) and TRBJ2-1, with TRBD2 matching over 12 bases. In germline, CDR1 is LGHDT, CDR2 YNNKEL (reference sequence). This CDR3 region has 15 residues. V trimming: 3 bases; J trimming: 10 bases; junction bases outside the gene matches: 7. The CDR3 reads CASSHGLAGKKEQFF. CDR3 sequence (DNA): TGTGCCAGCAGCCACGGACTAGCGGGAAAAAAGGAGCAGTTCTTC.

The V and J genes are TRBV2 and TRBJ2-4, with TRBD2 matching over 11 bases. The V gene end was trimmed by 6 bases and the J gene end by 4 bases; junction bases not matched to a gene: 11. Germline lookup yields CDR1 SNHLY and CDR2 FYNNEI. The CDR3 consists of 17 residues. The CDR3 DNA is TGTGCCAGCAGCCAGGGAGTAGCGGGAGGGTCTAAAAACATTCAGTACTTC. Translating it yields CASSQGVAGGSKNIQYF.

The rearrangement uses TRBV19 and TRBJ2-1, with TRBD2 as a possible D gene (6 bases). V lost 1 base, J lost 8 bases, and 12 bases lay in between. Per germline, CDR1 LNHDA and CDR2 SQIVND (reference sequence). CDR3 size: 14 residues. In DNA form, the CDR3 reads TGTGCCAGTAGTATAGGGGAACTAGCCGATGAGCAGTTCTTC. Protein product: CASSIGELADEQFF. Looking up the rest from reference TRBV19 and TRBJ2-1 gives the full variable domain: DGGITQSPKYLFRKEGQNVTLSCEQNLNHDAMYWYRQDPGQGLRLIYYSQIVNDFQKGDIAEGYSVSREKKESFPLTVTSAQKNPTAFYLCASSIGELADEQFFGPGTRLTVL.